This passage covers 12 T cell receptor beta chains from one sample sequenced in a study of T cell clonotyping in hematopoietic cell transplantation. Method: immunoSEQ multiplex PCR; TCRdb's copy keeps in-frame clones and lacks some. The sample has approximately 16,000 clones; approximately 85% are singletons. Sequenced: peripheral blood mononuclear cells. Receptors were obtained from a woman in her forties in good health. Some clones in this sample may be carry-over from other donors' samples.

V is TRBV7-2 and J is TRBJ2-7; TRBD2 aligns across 8 bases. V shed 4 bases and J 4 bases; nucleotides not matched to a gene: 9. The CDR3 consists of 15 residues. The germline V gene has CDR1 SGHTA and CDR2 FQGNSA. The CDR3 region has the DNA TGTGCCAGCAGCTCAAACGGCGGGGGGAATTACGAGCAGTACTTC. Its translation: CASSSNGGGNYEQYF.

As for this clone: Other DNA sequences in the same sample also yield this CDR3. This chain connects TRBV27 to TRBJ2-7; 7 bases map to TRBD2. This CDR3 is 13 amino acids long. The V gene's germline CDR1 is MNHEY and CDR2 SMNVEV (reference sequence). Trimming cost V 5 bases and J 4 bases; bases outside gene matches: 5. CDR3 in DNA: TGTGCCAGCAGTCTGGGACTACCTTACGAGCAGTACTTC. Residues: CASSLGLPYEQYF.

J is TRBJ1-5 and V is TRBV5-6, with unresolved D. Germline CDR1 SGHDT, CDR2 YYEEEE. V shed 7 bases and J shed 2 bases, with 10 bases lying between them. The CDR3 is 13 residues long. The CDR3 loop reads CASANKGNQPQHF. The CDR3, as DNA: TGTGCCAGCGCTAACAAGGGCAATCAGCCCCAGCATTTT.

This clone has a handful of counts. The rearrangement joins TRBV4-1 to TRBJ1-4; D might be TRBD1 (6 bases). The CDR3 runs to 15 residues. With 2 bases removed from V and 7 bases from J, the gap between germline ends came to 14 bases. Germline-derived CDR1 and CDR2 are MGHRA and YSYEKL. In DNA form, the CDR3 reads TGCGCCAGCAGCCAATTGGGGAACAGGGCTGAAAAACTGTTTTTT. This encodes CASSQLGNRAEKLFF.

The rearrangement links TRBV7-9 to TRBJ2-7; 7 nucleotides agree with TRBD1. The germline gives CDR1 SEHNR, CDR2 FQNEAQ (reference sequence). There are 15 residues in the CDR3. V dropped 5 bases and J dropped 0; count of bases not matched to a gene: 7. CDR3 in amino acids: CASSARDRSSYEQYF. The CDR3 bases are TGTGCCAGCAGCGCTCGGGACAGAAGCTCCTACGAGCAGTACTTC.

This chain connects TRBV9 to TRBJ1-3; D may be TRBD1 (5 bases). The CDR3 extends over 13 amino acids. CDR1 is SGDLS, CDR2 YYNGEE, per germline. V was trimmed by 0 bases and J by 4 bases, leaving 5 bases between them. The CDR3: CASSVEGGNTIYF. CDR3 sequence (DNA): TGTGCCAGCAGCGTAGAGGGGGGAAACACCATATATTTT. The full variable domain, rest sourced from reference TRBV9 and TRBJ1-3, is DSGVTQTPKHLITATGQRVTLRCSPRSGDLSVYWYQQSLDQGLQFLIQYYNGEERAKGNILERFSAQQFPDLHSELNLSSLELGDSALYFCASSVEGGNTIYFGEGSWLTVV.

V usage is TRBV9 and J usage is TRBJ2-3; D might be TRBD1 (6 bases). Trimming pared 5 bases from V and 0 bases from J, leaving 13 bases between. The CDR3 is made up of 15 amino acids. Germline V gives CDR1 SGDLS, CDR2 YYNGEE. The DNA of the CDR3 is TGTGCCAGCAGGGAAGGAAGGGGGAGCACAGATACGCAGTATTTT. It codes for CASREGRGSTDTQYF.

This clone was seen a handful of times. The rearrangement uses TRBV2 and TRBJ2-5, with a weak D call TRBD1 (5 bases). The CDR3 runs 13 residues. Per the germline V gene, CDR1 is SNHLY and CDR2 is FYNNEI. The V end lost 2 bases, the J end lost 3 bases, and 7 bases lay between the germline ends. The CDR3 region is CASSEIREETQYF. CDR3 nucleotides: TGTGCCAGCAGTGAAATCAGGGAAGAGACCCAGTACTTC.

The V and J genes are TRBV9 and TRBJ2-1; 8 bases map to TRBD2. CDR1 SGDLS and CDR2 YYNGEE come from the germline V gene. This CDR3 spans 15 amino acids. V trimming: 1 base; J trimming: 3 bases; junction bases outside the gene matches: 3. CDR3 protein: CASSVPGRDYNEQFF. The CDR3 DNA is TGTGCCAGCAGCGTACCCGGGAGGGACTACAATGAGCAGTTCTTC. Combining the CDR3 with reference TRBV9 and TRBJ2-1 gives the whole variable domain DSGVTQTPKHLITATGQRVTLRCSPRSGDLSVYWYQQSLDQGLQFLIQYYNGEERAKGNILERFSAQQFPDLHSELNLSSLELGDSALYFCASSVPGRDYNEQFFGPGTRLTVL.

J is TRBJ1-1 and V is TRBV5-1; no reliable D call. The CDR3 contains 15 residues. The V gene's germline CDR1 is SGHRS and CDR2 YFSETQ. V lost 0 bases to trimming and J lost 1 base, with 10 bases between them. The chain's CDR3 is CASSLEGRTNTEAFF. The CDR3 DNA reads TGCGCCAGCAGCTTGGAAGGCAGAACGAACACTGAAGCTTTCTTT.

The genes are TRBV4-3 and TRBJ2-1; unclear D gene. Trimming removed 0 bases from V and 8 bases from J, with 8 bases in between. This CDR3 contains 13 residues. The germline gives CDR1 LGHNA, CDR2 YSLEER. This chain's CDR3 is CASSQEAHYEQFF. CDR3 DNA sequence: TGCGCCAGCAGCCAAGAAGCGCATTATGAGCAGTTCTTC.

The gene calls are TRBV29-1 and TRBJ2-1, with 12 bases that match TRBD2. V lost 6 bases to trimming and J lost 4 bases; unmatched junction nucleotides: 10. Germline V gives CDR1 SQVTM, CDR2 ANQGSEA. The CDR3 is 16 amino acids. In DNA form, the CDR3 reads TGCAGCGTGGTACCTAGCGGGAGGGCCCAGTACAATGAGCAGTTCTTC. Its translation: CSVVPSGRAQYNEQFF.